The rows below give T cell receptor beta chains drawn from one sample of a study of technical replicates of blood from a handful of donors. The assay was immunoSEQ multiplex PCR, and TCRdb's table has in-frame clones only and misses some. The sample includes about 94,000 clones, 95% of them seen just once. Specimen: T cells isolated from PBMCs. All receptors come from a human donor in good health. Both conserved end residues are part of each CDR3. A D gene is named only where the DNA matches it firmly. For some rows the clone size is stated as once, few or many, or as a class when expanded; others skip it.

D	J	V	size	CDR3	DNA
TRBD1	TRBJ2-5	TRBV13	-	CASSFSQGAKKTQYF	TGTGCCAGCAGCTTTTCCCAGGGGGCGAAGAAGACCCAGTACTTC
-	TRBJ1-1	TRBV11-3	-	CASSSTSFRGNTEAFF	TGTGCCAGCAGCTCAACCTCTTTTCGGGGGAACACTGAAGCTTTCTTT
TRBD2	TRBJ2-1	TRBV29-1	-	CSVPLAGGIHEQFF	TGCAGCGTTCCGCTAGCGGGAGGGATCCATGAGCAGTTCTTC
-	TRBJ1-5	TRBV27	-	CASSQNNQPQHF	TGTGCCAGCAGTCAAAACAATCAGCCCCAGCATTTT
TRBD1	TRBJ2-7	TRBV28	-	CASRGWGTVSDEQYF	TGTGCCAGCAGGGGTTGGGGGACAGTCTCGGACGAGCAGTACTTC
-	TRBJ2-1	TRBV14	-	CASSHVRVSSYNEQFF	TGTGCCAGCAGCCATGTGCGGGTGAGCTCCTACAATGAGCAGTTCTTC
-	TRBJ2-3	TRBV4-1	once	CASSQEGTPSTDTQYF	TGCGCCAGCAGCCAAGAGGGGACACCAAGCACAGATACGCAGTATTTT
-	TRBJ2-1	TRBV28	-	CASAEGQTYNEQFF	TGTGCCAGCGCGGAGGGGCAGACCTACAATGAGCAGTTCTTC
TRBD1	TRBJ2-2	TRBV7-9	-	CASSPRGFESGELFF	TGTGCCAGCAGCCCCAGGGGGTTCGAGTCCGGGGAGCTGTTTTTT
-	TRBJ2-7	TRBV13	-	CASSLRGGVTYEQYF	TGTGCCAGCAGCTTACGCGGAGGGGTCACCTACGAGCAGTACTTC
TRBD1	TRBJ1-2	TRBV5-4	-	CASSLPGTGNRGYTF	TGTGCCAGCAGCTTACCCGGGACAGGGAATCGTGGCTACACCTTC
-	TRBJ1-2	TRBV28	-	CASSFSGHLGYTF	TGTGCCAGCAGTTTCTCCGGACACCTTGGCTACACCTTC
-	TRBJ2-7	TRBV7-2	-	CASSSPPGSDSYEQYF	TGTGCCAGCAGCTCCCCCCCCGGGAGTGACTCCTACGAGCAGTACTTC
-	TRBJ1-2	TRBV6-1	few	CASSITGNYGYTF	TGTGCCAGCAGTATCACAGGGAACTATGGCTACACCTTC
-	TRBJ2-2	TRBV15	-	CATSRDPGAGELFF	TGTGCCACCAGCAGAGATCCGGGGGCCGGGGAGCTGTTTTTT
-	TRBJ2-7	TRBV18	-	CASSPLGDFSYEQYF	TGTGCCAGCTCACCACTAGGGGACTTCTCCTACGAGCAGTACTTC
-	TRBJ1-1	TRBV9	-	CASSVVIQGGTEAFF	TGTGCCAGCAGCGTAGTCATACAGGGAGGGACTGAAGCTTTCTTT
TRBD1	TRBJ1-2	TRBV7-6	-	CASSSIEGQGPYGYTF	TGTGCCAGCAGCTCGATAGAGGGACAGGGTCCCTATGGCTACACCTTC
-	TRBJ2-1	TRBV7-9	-	CASNELRRGLFIPTNEQFF	TGTGCCAGCAACGAACTCAGACGTGGACTTTTCATACCTACAAATGAGCAGTTCTTC
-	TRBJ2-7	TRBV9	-	CASSVGGGTYEQYF	TGTGCCAGCAGCGTAGGGGGGGGCACGTACGAGCAGTACTTC
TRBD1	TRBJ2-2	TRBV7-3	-	CASSPSGTGLSGELFF	TGTGCCAGCAGCCCATCCGGGACAGGGTTGTCCGGGGAGCTGTTTTTT
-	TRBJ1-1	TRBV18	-	CASSRDINTEAFF	TGTGCCAGCTCAAGGGACATCAACACTGAAGCTTTCTTT
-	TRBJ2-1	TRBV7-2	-	CASSPWGGGNEQFF	TGTGCCAGCAGCCCCTGGGGAGGCGGGAATGAGCAGTTCTTC
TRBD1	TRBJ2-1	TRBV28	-	CASRTGYVGNEQFF	TGTGCCAGCAGGACAGGGTATGTGGGCAATGAGCAGTTCTTC
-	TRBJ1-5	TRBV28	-	CASTMGAVGNQPQHF	TGTGCCAGCACCATGGGGGCGGTAGGCAATCAGCCCCAGCATTTT
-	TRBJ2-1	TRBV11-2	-	CASSFVRASGYNEQFF	TGTGCCAGCAGCTTCGTCCGGGCCTCGGGGTACAATGAGCAGTTCTTC
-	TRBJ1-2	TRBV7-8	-	CASSFDTRGGEYGYTF	TGTGCCAGCAGCTTCGATACACGCGGGGGCGAATATGGCTACACCTTC
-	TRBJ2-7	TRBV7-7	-	CASSLGAGRDEQYF	TGTGCTAGCAGCTTGGGGGCAGGGCGGGACGAGCAGTACTTC
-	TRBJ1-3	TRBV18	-	CASSPLRDSGNTIYF	TGTGCCAGCTCACCACTACGGGATTCTGGAAACACCATATATTTT
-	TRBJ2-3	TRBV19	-	CASNNREFSTQYF	TGTGCCAGTAATAACAGGGAGTTTAGCACGCAGTATTTT
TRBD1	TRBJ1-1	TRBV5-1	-	CASSLWDRETEAFF	TGCGCCAGCAGCTTGTGGGACAGGGAGACTGAAGCTTTCTTT
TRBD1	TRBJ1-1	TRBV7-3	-	CASSFRGDRASEAFF	TGTGCCAGCAGCTTCCGTGGGGACAGGGCGTCCGAAGCTTTCTTT
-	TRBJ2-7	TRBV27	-	CASSLTDTYEQYF	TGTGCCAGCAGTTTGACAGACACTTACGAGCAGTACTTC
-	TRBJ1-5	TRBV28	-	CASSPREQPQHF	TGTGCCAGCAGTCCCCGGGAGCAGCCCCAGCATTTT
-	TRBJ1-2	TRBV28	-	CASSFGSMSYTF	TGTGCCAGCAGTTTCGGTTCTATGAGCTACACCTTC
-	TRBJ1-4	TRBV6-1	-	CASSEYWGVATNEKLFF	TGTGCCAGCAGTGAATATTGGGGGGTTGCAACTAATGAAAAACTGTTTTTT
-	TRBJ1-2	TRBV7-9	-	CASSLMSAPGGGYTF	TGTGCCAGCAGCTTAATGTCGGCCCCCGGCGGCGGCTACACCTTC
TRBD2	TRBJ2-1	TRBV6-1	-	CASSEQVGGTSLNEQFF	TGTGCCAGCAGTGAACAAGTAGGGGGGACTAGCCTCAATGAGCAGTTCTTC
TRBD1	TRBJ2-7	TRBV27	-	CASSPRDRIPHEQYF	TGTGCCAGCAGCCCTCGGGACAGAATCCCCCACGAGCAGTACTTC
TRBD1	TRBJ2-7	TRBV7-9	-	CASSQAGTGFNEQYF	TGTGCCAGCAGCCAGGCCGGGACAGGGTTCAACGAGCAGTACTTC
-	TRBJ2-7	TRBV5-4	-	CASSLHGSYEQYF	TGTGCCAGCAGCTTGCACGGTTCCTACGAGCAGTACTTC
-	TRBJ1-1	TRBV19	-	CASSFAPGSTEAFF	TGTGCCAGTAGTTTCGCCCCGGGGAGCACTGAAGCTTTCTTT
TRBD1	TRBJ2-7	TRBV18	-	CASSSGTGGDEQYF	TGTGCCAGCTCATCCGGGACAGGGGGCGACGAGCAGTACTTC
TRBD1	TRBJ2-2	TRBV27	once	CASRHTGTGSTGELFF	TGTGCCAGCAGACATACCGGGACAGGGAGTACCGGGGAGCTGTTTTTT
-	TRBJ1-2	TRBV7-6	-	CASSLASQGRGYGYTF	TGTGCCAGCAGCTTAGCGTCGCAGGGTAGGGGCTATGGCTACACCTTC
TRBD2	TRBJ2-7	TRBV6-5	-	CASSYSSGSPREQYF	TGTGCCAGCAGTTACTCCAGCGGGAGTCCGCGGGAGCAGTACTTC
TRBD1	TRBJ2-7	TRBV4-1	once	CASSHGTGTMIYEQYF	TGCGCCAGCAGCCACGGGACAGGGACGATGATCTACGAGCAGTACTTC
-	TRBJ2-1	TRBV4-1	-	CASKAGSYNEQFF	TGCGCCAGCAAAGCTGGCTCCTACAATGAGCAGTTCTTC
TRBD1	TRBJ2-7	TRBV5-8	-	CASSLVLLGDRVVPYEQYF	TGTGCCAGCAGCTTGGTTTTGCTTGGGGACAGGGTTGTTCCCTACGAGCAGTACTTC
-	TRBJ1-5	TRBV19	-	CASNYGAGGEPQHF	TGTGCCAGTAATTACGGCGCCGGCGGTGAGCCCCAGCATTTT
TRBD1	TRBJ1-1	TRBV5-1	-	CASSLGQGDLNTEAFF	TGCGCCAGCAGCCTTGGACAGGGAGATCTTAACACTGAAGCTTTCTTT
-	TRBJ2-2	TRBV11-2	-	CASSLGDLEKTGELFF	TGTGCCAGCAGCTTAGGGGACTTGGAAAAGACCGGGGAGCTGTTTTTT
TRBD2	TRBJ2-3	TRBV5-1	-	CASRSSGRFEDTQYF	TGCGCCAGCCGTTCTAGCGGGAGATTCGAAGATACGCAGTATTTT
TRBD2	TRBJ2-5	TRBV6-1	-	CASTWGLAGGETQYF	TGTGCCAGCACTTGGGGACTAGCGGGTGGAGAGACCCAGTACTTC
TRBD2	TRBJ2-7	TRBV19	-	CASSTYGGNYEQYF	TGTGCCAGTAGTACGTACGGGGGGAACTACGAGCAGTACTTC
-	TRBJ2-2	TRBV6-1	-	CASLLQLNTGELFF	TGTGCCAGCCTTCTACAGCTTAACACCGGGGAGCTGTTTTTT